The next 30 T cell receptor beta chains were all read from a single sample in a study of beta chain features in type 1 diabetes. The study reverse transcribed the entire isolated RNA, so it sequenced expressed TCRB transcripts. Measured with immunoSEQ multiplex PCR; TCRdb has only the in-frame clones, and not every one. The top ten hold roughly 0.024% of the sample, which has about 250,000 clones, around 14% seen once. Sequencing was done on a sample of naive CD4+ T cells from blood. The receptors were gathered from a woman in her thirties or forties in good health.

V usage is TRBV6-1 and J usage is TRBJ2-2; D not resolved. The germline V gene encodes CDR1 MNHNS and CDR2 SASEGT. Trimming removed 8 bases from V and 3 bases from J, with 7 bases in between. The CDR3 length is 12 residues. CDR3 amino acids: CASSQYTGELFF. In nucleotides, the CDR3 is TGTGCCAGCTCGCAGTACACCGGGGAGCTGTTTTTT.

This clone has just a few counts. The chain has TRBV2 and TRBJ2-2; TRBD1 matches at 8 bases. The ends lost 4 bases at V and 6 bases at J; junction bases unmatched: 7. The CDR3 is 15 residues long. CDR1 is SNHLY and CDR2 is FYNNEI in the germline V gene. The CDR3 coding sequence is TGTGCCAGCAGTGTGGACAGGGTAATCGCCGGGGAGCTGTTTTTT. This gives the protein CASSVDRVIAGELFF.

This clone was seen a few times. This chain uses TRBV7-9 with TRBJ2-6; 12 bases are shared with TRBD1. The V gene end was trimmed by 0 bases and the J gene end by 1 base; junction bases not matched to a gene: 4. The CDR3 totals 19 residues. CDR1 is SEHNR, CDR2 FQNEAQ, per germline (reference sequence). This chain's CDR3 is CASSLAAGQGASGANVLTF. For the CDR3, the DNA is TGTGCCAGCAGCTTAGCAGCGGGACAGGGGGCTTCTGGGGCCAACGTCCTGACTTTC. Based on the CDR3 plus reference TRBV7-9 and TRBJ2-6, the full variable domain is DTGVSQNPRHKITKRGQNVTFRCDPISEHNRLYWYRQTLGQGPEFLTYFQNEAQLEKSRLLSDRFSAERPKGSFSTLEIQRTEQGDSAMYLCASSLAAGQGASGANVLTFGAGSRLTVL.

The CDR3, as DNA: TGCAGCGTAGATTTGAGCTCCTACAATGAGCAGTTCTTC. Protein sequence: CSVDLSSYNEQFF. The chain carries TRBV29-1 and TRBJ2-1; D is ambiguous. The ends were cut back, 6 bases at V and 0 bases at J, with 9 bases in the middle. Germline CDR1 SQVTM, CDR2 ANQGSEA. The CDR3 extends over 13 amino acids.

In its sample, this clone was seen a few times. This chain joins TRBV19 and TRBJ2-7, with 8 bases matching TRBD1. Germline V gives CDR1 LNHDA, CDR2 SQIVND (reference sequence). The CDR3 sequence is 13 residues long. V was pared by 3 bases and J by 7 bases, with 5 bases of the junction left unmatched. CDR3 region: CASSMQGAREQYF. As DNA, the CDR3 is TGTGCCAGTAGTATGCAGGGGGCGCGTGAGCAGTACTTC.

The V gene is TRBV29-1, the J gene TRBJ1-3; the match to TRBD1 covers 7 bases. The V segment lost 4 bases and the J segment 5 bases; nucleotides outside the gene matches: 11. The CDR3 loop spans 15 amino acids. Germline values: CDR1 SQVTM, CDR2 ANQGSEA. The CDR3 sequence is CSVGLKRGPRNTIYF. The CDR3 DNA sequence: TGCAGCGTTGGTCTAAAAAGGGGGCCGCGAAACACCATATATTTT.

This clone showed up just a few times. The J gene is TRBJ1-1, the V gene TRBV5-4; 12 bases are a match to TRBD1. V lost 4 bases, J lost 5 bases, and 9 bases stayed unmatched. The CDR3 runs 16 residues. Germline V gene data show CDR1 as SGHNT and CDR2 as YYREEE (reference sequence). CDR3 protein: CASSPPPGQGATEAFF. Here the CDR3 DNA reads TGTGCCAGCAGCCCCCCCCCGGGACAGGGGGCGACTGAAGCTTTCTTT.

V usage is TRBV6-5 and J usage is TRBJ1-5; tentatively, D is TRBD1 (5 bases). V was cut by 2 bases and J by 4 bases, with 6 bases left in between. This CDR3 has 13 residues. CDR1 and CDR2 (germline): MNHEY, SVGAGI. Here the CDR3 reads CASSYRGNQPQHF. As DNA, the CDR3 is TGTGCCAGCAGTTACCGGGGGAATCAGCCCCAGCATTTT.

This clone came up a few times. The rearrangement uses TRBV6-5 and TRBJ2-5; maybe TRBD2 (6 bases). Matching the DNA end better, TRBJ2-7 makes the J call doubtful. CDR1 is MNHEY, CDR2 SVGAGI, per germline. The CDR3 runs to 14 residues. The CDR3 DNA reads as TGTGCCAGCAGCCAAGGACTACCAGCCTACGAGCAGTACTTC. Its protein is CASSQGLPAYEQYF.

V is TRBV4-2 and J is TRBJ1-4; D might be TRBD1 (6 bases). The CDR3 has 14 amino acids. The V gene's germline CDR1 is LGHNA and CDR2 YNFKEQ. With 3 bases removed from V and 6 bases from J, the gap between germline ends came to 11 bases. The CDR3 DNA is TGTGCCAGCAGCCAGGGGGCATCCGATGAAAAACTGTTTTTT. This gives the protein CASSQGASDEKLFF.

This clone was counted a few times. This rearrangement joins TRBV5-5 to TRBJ2-6, with D unresolved. V lost 0 bases and J 5 bases, leaving 6 bases between the germline ends. The CDR3 covers 14 residues. Germline assignment: CDR1 SGHKS and CDR2 YYEKEE (reference sequence). The DNA for the CDR3 is TGTGCCAGCAGCTTGGTCGAGTGGGCCAACGTCCTGACTTTC. This translates into CASSLVEWANVLTF.

CDR3 loop: CAWRPSGDLTDTQYF. The DNA for the CDR3 is TGTGCCTGGAGGCCCAGCGGGGACCTCACAGATACGCAGTATTTT. J is TRBJ2-3 and V is TRBV30; 7 positions agree with TRBD2. Germline V gene lookup returns CDR1 GTSNPN and CDR2 SVGIG (reference sequence). V lost 3 bases, J lost 2 bases, and 8 bases stayed unmatched. The CDR3 contains 15 residues.

This clone was counted only a few times. This chain links TRBV7-9 with TRBJ1-5, with a weak D call TRBD1 (5 bases). The V end lost 3 bases, the J end lost 5 bases, and 17 bases lay between the germline ends. The CDR3 length is 16 residues. Germline-derived CDR1 and CDR2 are SEHNR and FQNEAQ (reference sequence). CDR3 sequence reads: CASSLGVGGNDQPQHF. CDR3 nucleotide sequence: TGTGCCAGCAGCTTGGGTGTCGGGGGTAACGATCAGCCCCAGCATTTT.

This clone appeared a few times. The chain couples TRBV11-2 to TRBJ1-1; the D gene is possibly TRBD1 (6 bases). V gave up 5 bases and J gave up 2 bases, with 12 bases separating them. This CDR3 is built from 14 residues. CDR1 and CDR2 from the germline V gene are SGHAT and FQNNGV. CDR3 sequence: CASSPSGGNTEAFF. The CDR3 DNA is TGTGCCAGCAGCCCAAGTGGGGGCAACACTGAAGCTTTCTTT.

This clone was seen more than once but under ten times. The chain carries TRBV4-3 and TRBJ2-2; TRBD2 aligns across 7 bases. The junction had 4 bases not matched to a gene; V was cut back by 0 bases and J by 6 bases. CDR1 is LGHNA and CDR2 is YSLEER in the germline V gene. CDR3 length: 15 amino acids. The CDR3, as DNA: TGCGCCAGCAGCCAAGAGTCGGGGAGGGCCGGGGAGCTGTTTTTT. This codes for CASSQESGRAGELFF.

The V call is TRBV4-1, the J call TRBJ2-7; weak D call: TRBD1 (5 bases). CDR1 is MGHRA and CDR2 is YSYEKL in the germline V gene. Trimming stripped 1 base from V and 2 bases from J, with 15 bases between. The CDR3 has 16 amino acids. The CDR3 nucleotides read TGCGCCAGCAGCCAAGCAAGGGGCTCTGTAGCCTACGAGCAGTACTTC. As protein: CASSQARGSVAYEQYF.

The V gene is TRBV19, the J gene TRBJ2-2, with 8 bases fitting TRBD1. With V trimmed by 7 bases and J by 4 bases, 14 bases remained unmatched. Per the germline V gene, CDR1 is LNHDA and CDR2 is SQIVND (reference sequence). This CDR3 contains 17 residues. The CDR3 sequence is CASKNILSDRVTGELFF. The CDR3 nucleotides are TGTGCCAGTAAGAATATTTTGTCGGACAGGGTCACCGGGGAGCTGTTTTTT.

The V and J genes are TRBV5-4 and TRBJ2-5; unclear D gene. V was clipped by 5 bases and J by 4 bases, with 9 bases between them. Per the germline V gene, CDR1 is SGHNT and CDR2 is YYREEE (reference sequence). The CDR3 loop spans 12 amino acids. This CDR3 is CASRRGGETQYF. DNA of the CDR3: TGTGCCAGCAGAAGAGGCGGAGAGACCCAGTACTTC. The complete variable domain, with remaining parts taken from reference TRBV5-4 and TRBJ2-5, reads ETGVTQSPTHLIKTRGQQVTLRCSSQSGHNTVSWYQQALGQGPQFIFQYYREEENGRGNFPPRFSGLQFPNYSSELNVNALELDDSALYLCASRRGGETQYFGPGTRLLVL.

The gene calls are TRBV7-8 and TRBJ2-1; 8 bases are a match to TRBD2. Germline V gives CDR1 SGHVS, CDR2 FQNEAQ. Trimming removed 1 base from V and 10 bases from J; junction bases left unmatched: 9. CDR3 length equals 15 residues. The CDR3 DNA is TGTGCCAGCAGCTTAGACGGGGGGGCAGGGTGGGAGCAGTTCTTC. Translated: CASSLDGGAGWEQFF. The whole variable domain, filled in from reference TRBV7-8 and TRBJ2-1, reads GAGVSQSPRYKVAKRGQDVALRCDPISGHVSLFWYQQALGQGPEFLTYFQNEAQLDKSGLPSDRFFAERPEGSVSTLKIQRTQQEDSAVYLCASSLDGGAGWEQFFGPGTRLTVL.

The chain combines TRBV6-5 with TRBJ1-2; 8 nucleotides match TRBD1. V shed 0 bases and J 7 bases; nucleotides not matched to a gene: 4. Germline CDR1 is MNHEY and CDR2 is SVGAGI. The CDR3 has 14 residues. In DNA, the CDR3 is TGTGCCAGCAGTTACTCCGGGACAGGATTTGGCTACACCTTC. This translates into CASSYSGTGFGYTF.

The V and J genes are TRBV18 and TRBJ1-5; possible D gene TRBD1, 5 bases. Trimming removed 2 bases at V and 3 bases at J, with 11 bases between. The CDR3 runs to 15 residues. Germline lookup yields CDR1 KGHSH and CDR2 LQKENI. The CDR3 coding sequence is TGTGCCAGCTCACCAACCAGGGCCGACAATCAGCCCCAGCATTTT. Amino acid sequence: CASSPTRADNQPQHF.

This clone has a handful of counts. This sequence joins TRBV6-6 and TRBJ2-1; D perhaps matches TRBD1 (5 bases). This CDR3 is built from 15 residues. Germline CDR1 and CDR2: MNHNY and SVGAGI (reference sequence). V lost 6 bases, J lost 0 bases, and 12 bases lay in between. CDR3 DNA sequence: TGTGCCAGCAGGGACACAGTGAGCTCCTACAATGAGCAGTTCTTC. This translates into CASRDTVSSYNEQFF.

V is TRBV9 and J is TRBJ2-5, with D maybe TRBD2 (6 bases). Trimming stripped 4 bases from V and 7 bases from J, with 20 bases between. The CDR3 is 15 residues long. The germline V gene has CDR1 SGDLS and CDR2 YYNGEE. This CDR3 reads CASSPWDSAHWTQYF. CDR3 sequence (DNA): TGTGCCAGCAGCCCTTGGGACTCCGCGCATTGGACCCAGTACTTC.

The gene calls are TRBV7-2 and TRBJ2-1, with 10 bases lining up with TRBD2. This CDR3 contains 16 residues. In germline, CDR1 is SGHTA, CDR2 FQGNSA. Trimming cost V 3 bases and J 7 bases; bases outside gene matches: 9. CDR3 loop: CASSFQAGGPGNEQFF. The CDR3 coding sequence is TGTGCCAGCAGCTTCCAAGCGGGGGGGCCCGGGAATGAGCAGTTCTTC.

The J gene is TRBJ2-1, the V gene TRBV7-9, with no clear D. The ends were cut back, 1 base at V and 4 bases at J, with 5 bases in the middle. Germline-derived CDR1 and CDR2 are SEHNR and FQNEAQ (reference sequence). The CDR3 has 13 residues. CDR3 DNA sequence: TGTGCCAGCAGCTTAGGGAGTTACAATGAGCAGTTCTTC. It specifies CASSLGSYNEQFF.

The chain carries TRBV10-3 and TRBJ1-1; the D gene is possibly TRBD1 (6 bases). This CDR3 is built from 15 residues. V was pared by 2 bases and J by 6 bases, with 16 bases between. Germline-derived CDR1 and CDR2 are ENHRY and SYGVKD. The CDR3 reads CAISEPRGGSAEAFF. CDR3 coding DNA: TGTGCCATCAGTGAGCCGAGGGGGGGTTCGGCTGAAGCTTTCTTT.

This clone was seen just once. V and J are TRBV5-1 and TRBJ1-5; 8 bases line up with TRBD1. The germline V gene has CDR1 SGHRS and CDR2 YFSETQ. This CDR3 has 15 residues. Unmatched junction bases numbered 1, after V lost 0 bases and J lost 2 bases. CDR3 sequence (DNA): TGCGCCAGCAGCTTGGAGACAGGGGGCAATCAGCCCCAGCATTTT. Its translation: CASSLETGGNQPQHF.

This clone was seen only a few times. The chain combines TRBV6-4 with TRBJ1-1, with a weak D call TRBD1 (6 bases). Trimming shortened V by 6 bases and J by 6 bases, and 14 bases separated the two germline ends. There are 13 residues in the CDR3. In germline, CDR1 is MRHNA, CDR2 SNTAGT. CDR3 coding DNA: TGTGCCAGCAGCACAGGGTTGGGAGCTGAAGCTTTCTTT. Protein sequence: CASSTGLGAEAFF.

In this sample, this clone turned up a few times. This chain connects TRBV6-1 to TRBJ2-7, with 10 bases fitting TRBD1. The CDR3 covers 14 residues. The germline V gene has CDR1 MNHNS and CDR2 SASEGT. V lost 7 bases to trimming and J lost 5 bases; unmatched junction nucleotides: 8. As DNA, the CDR3 is TGTGCCAGCAAGGCGGGACAGGGGTTCAACGAGCAGTACTTC. It is translated as CASKAGQGFNEQYF.

In this sample, this clone turned up a few times. J is TRBJ2-3 and V is TRBV7-2; 7 nucleotides line up with TRBD1. Germline V CDR1 and CDR2: SGHTA, FQGNSA. V lost 4 bases, J lost 1 base, and 5 bases stayed unmatched. The CDR3 extends over 15 amino acids. The CDR3 coding sequence is TGTGCCAGCAGCTCCCAGACAGGGCGCACAGATACGCAGTATTTT. It is translated as CASSSQTGRTDTQYF.